Listed below are T cell receptor beta chains from one sample, sequenced in a study of blood T cell repertoires in COVID-19. Generated by immunoSEQ multiplex PCR, the TCRdb table keeps only in-frame clones and is missing some. The data show approximately 74,000 clones, approximately 83% seen once. Sequencing was carried out using peripheral blood. The receptor set was obtained from a man older than 75 with active or convalescent COVID-19. CDR3s include the opening cysteine and the closing phenylalanine or tryptophan. The D gene is left open where the match is weak. Clone size is stated in some rows and not others, as once, few, many or a class when expanded.

clone_size: once; v_call: TRBV19; d_call: NA; j_call: TRBJ1-5; cdr3_nt: TGTGCCAGTAGTACCCTTGTCAGGCGGCCCCAGCATTTT; cdr3_aa: CASSTLVRRPQHF
clone_size: NA; v_call: TRBV5-4; d_call: NA; j_call: TRBJ1-1; cdr3_nt: TGTGCCGGAACATCAGGGATCGGCACTGAAGCTTTCTTT; cdr3_aa: CAGTSGIGTEAFF
clone_size: NA; v_call: TRBV10-2; d_call: TRBD2; j_call: TRBJ2-7; cdr3_nt: TGCGCCAGCAGTGAAATTAGACTAGCCGGCGAGCAGTACTTC; cdr3_aa: CASSEIRLAGEQYF
clone_size: once; v_call: TRBV5-1; d_call: TRBD1; j_call: TRBJ2-2; cdr3_nt: TGCGCCAGCAGTGGACAGGGAACGAACACCGGGGAGCTGTTTTTT; cdr3_aa: CASSGQGTNTGELFF
clone_size: NA; v_call: TRBV6-6; d_call: NA; j_call: TRBJ1-1; cdr3_nt: TGTGCCAGCAAGGATACCAGGCGGGGGAGGAACACTGAAGCTTTCTTT; cdr3_aa: CASKDTRRGRNTEAFF
clone_size: once; v_call: TRBV20-1; d_call: NA; j_call: TRBJ1-2; cdr3_nt: TGCAGTGCTAGTTCACAGGGTAATGGGTATGGCTACACCTTC; cdr3_aa: CSASSQGNGYGYTF
clone_size: few; v_call: TRBV30; d_call: NA; j_call: TRBJ2-7; cdr3_nt: TGTGCCTGGAGAGGAACTAGTTTCGAGCAGTACTTC; cdr3_aa: CAWRGTSFEQYF
clone_size: NA; v_call: TRBV6-6; d_call: NA; j_call: TRBJ2-7; cdr3_nt: TGTGCCAGCAGTTACGTAACTTCGGGGAACGAGCAGTACTTC; cdr3_aa: CASSYVTSGNEQYF
clone_size: NA; v_call: TRBV19; d_call: NA; j_call: TRBJ2-2; cdr3_nt: TGTGCCAGTAGTAGAAAACAGGGAACGAACACCGGGGAGCTGTTTTTT; cdr3_aa: CASSRKQGTNTGELFF
clone_size: NA; v_call: TRBV7-8; d_call: TRBD2; j_call: TRBJ2-7; cdr3_nt: TGTGCCAGCAGCTTAGAGACCGTGGGACTAGCTGTCGCCTACGAGCAGTACTTC; cdr3_aa: CASSLETVGLAVAYEQYF
clone_size: NA; v_call: TRBV19; d_call: NA; j_call: TRBJ2-5; cdr3_nt: TGTGCCAGTACAGGGGCTTCAGAGACCCAGTACTTC; cdr3_aa: CASTGASETQYF
clone_size: NA; v_call: TRBV7-2; d_call: NA; j_call: TRBJ2-7; cdr3_nt: TGTGCCAGCAGCTTGAACGGGCAGGGGGGCGACGAGCAGTACTTC; cdr3_aa: CASSLNGQGGDEQYF
clone_size: NA; v_call: TRBV6-2/TRBV6-3; d_call: NA; j_call: TRBJ2-7; cdr3_nt: TGTGCCAGCAGTTACGCCACAGACTCCTACGAGCAGTACTTC; cdr3_aa: CASSYATDSYEQYF
clone_size: few; v_call: TRBV30; d_call: NA; j_call: TRBJ1-2; cdr3_nt: TGTGCCTGGACCCCGGGAGTAAATAACTATGGCTACACCTTC; cdr3_aa: CAWTPGVNNYGYTF
clone_size: NA; v_call: TRBV18; d_call: NA; j_call: TRBJ2-1; cdr3_nt: TGTGCCAGCTCACCTCCGACCAGGGGCCGGAATGAGCAGTTCTTC; cdr3_aa: CASSPPTRGRNEQFF
clone_size: few; v_call: TRBV5-1; d_call: NA; j_call: TRBJ2-7; cdr3_nt: TGCGCCAGCAGCCTAGGGGACTCGAAAACCTACGAGCAGTACTTC; cdr3_aa: CASSLGDSKTYEQYF
clone_size: NA; v_call: TRBV4-2; d_call: TRBD2; j_call: TRBJ2-3; cdr3_nt: TGTGCCAGCAGCCTTGAGGGACTAGCGGGAGGGTTGGGCACAGATACGCAGTATTTT; cdr3_aa: CASSLEGLAGGLGTDTQYF
clone_size: once; v_call: TRBV27; d_call: NA; j_call: TRBJ1-2; cdr3_nt: TGTGCCAGCAGTTTAACTATGGGTACCTATGGCTACACCTTC; cdr3_aa: CASSLTMGTYGYTF
clone_size: NA; v_call: TRBV21-1; d_call: NA; j_call: TRBJ2-2; cdr3_nt: TGTGCCAGCACCCCCCGATCCGGGAGTAGTGAGGAGCTGTTTTTT; cdr3_aa: CASTPRSGSSEELFF
clone_size: NA; v_call: TRBV3-1/TRBV3-2; d_call: NA; j_call: TRBJ1-2; cdr3_nt: TGTGCCAGCAGCCAGGTCAAGGGAACGGGAACCTACACCTTC; cdr3_aa: CASSQVKGTGTYTF
clone_size: NA; v_call: TRBV19; d_call: NA; j_call: TRBJ1-1; cdr3_nt: TGTGCCAGTAGTAATGGACAGTTAAAATCTGAAGCTTTCTTT; cdr3_aa: CASSNGQLKSEAFF
clone_size: few; v_call: TRBV6-2/TRBV6-3; d_call: TRBD1; j_call: TRBJ1-2; cdr3_nt: TGTGCCAGCAGCGACAGGGTGGAAAGCTACACCTTC; cdr3_aa: CASSDRVESYTF
clone_size: NA; v_call: TRBV7-2; d_call: NA; j_call: TRBJ2-1; cdr3_nt: TGTGCCAGCAGCAAAGACAGCTCCTACAATGAGCAGTTCTTC; cdr3_aa: CASSKDSSYNEQFF
clone_size: NA; v_call: TRBV19; d_call: NA; j_call: TRBJ1-5; cdr3_nt: TGTGCCAGTAGTGCGGCCGTTAGCAATCAGCCCCAGCATTTT; cdr3_aa: CASSAAVSNQPQHF
clone_size: NA; v_call: TRBV4-3; d_call: NA; j_call: TRBJ1-4; cdr3_nt: TGCGCCAGCAGCCCAGCTTTTAGACAGACAACTAATGAAAAACTGTTTTTT; cdr3_aa: CASSPAFRQTTNEKLFF
clone_size: NA; v_call: TRBV14; d_call: NA; j_call: TRBJ2-2; cdr3_nt: TGTGCCAGCAGCCAAGATCGGGTCGTCACCGGGGAGCTGTTTTTT; cdr3_aa: CASSQDRVVTGELFF
clone_size: NA; v_call: TRBV4-1; d_call: NA; j_call: TRBJ1-5; cdr3_nt: TGCGCCAGCAGCGGGGGTGGACAGAGGGGTCAGCCCCAGCATTTT; cdr3_aa: CASSGGGQRGQPQHF
clone_size: NA; v_call: TRBV6-5; d_call: NA; j_call: TRBJ2-7; cdr3_nt: TGTGCCAGCAGCGGCATCGACGAGGGCCTCTACGAGCAGTACTTC; cdr3_aa: CASSGIDEGLYEQYF
clone_size: NA; v_call: TRBV28; d_call: TRBD1; j_call: TRBJ1-4; cdr3_nt: TGTGCCATCGGGGGGGACAGTGGGGAAAAACTGTTTTTT; cdr3_aa: CAIGGDSGEKLFF
clone_size: NA; v_call: TRBV19; d_call: TRBD1; j_call: TRBJ2-1; cdr3_nt: TGTGCCAGTAGTCTGACCGACAGGGGGCCATACAATGAGCAGTTCTTC; cdr3_aa: CASSLTDRGPYNEQFF
clone_size: once; v_call: TRBV27; d_call: NA; j_call: TRBJ2-5; cdr3_nt: TGTGCCAGCAGCTCCCGAGTGTTAGAGACCCAGTACTTC; cdr3_aa: CASSSRVLETQYF
clone_size: NA; v_call: TRBV19; d_call: NA; j_call: TRBJ1-2; cdr3_nt: TGTGCCAGTAGTATCGGCCAGGTCGGCGGCTACACCTTC; cdr3_aa: CASSIGQVGGYTF
clone_size: NA; v_call: TRBV10-2; d_call: NA; j_call: TRBJ2-2; cdr3_nt: TGCGCCAGCAGTGGACAGTACACCGGGGAGCTGTTTTTT; cdr3_aa: CASSGQYTGELFF
clone_size: once; v_call: TRBV2; d_call: TRBD2; j_call: TRBJ2-3; cdr3_nt: TGTGCCAGCAGCCTTGGTCTAGCGGGAGGTTATTTT; cdr3_aa: CASSLGLAGGYF
clone_size: NA; v_call: TRBV5-5; d_call: NA; j_call: TRBJ1-1; cdr3_nt: TGTGCCAGCAGCCCACTAGGCGGAGGGACTGAAGCTTTCTTT; cdr3_aa: CASSPLGGGTEAFF
clone_size: few; v_call: TRBV19; d_call: NA; j_call: TRBJ1-2; cdr3_nt: TGTGCCAGTAGTTCAACCGGGACACATGGCTACACCTTC; cdr3_aa: CASSSTGTHGYTF
clone_size: NA; v_call: TRBV5-1; d_call: NA; j_call: TRBJ2-3; cdr3_nt: TGCGCCAGCAGCTTGGCCGGGGTTAGCACAGATACGCAGTATTTT; cdr3_aa: CASSLAGVSTDTQYF
clone_size: few; v_call: TRBV10-2; d_call: NA; j_call: TRBJ2-7; cdr3_nt: TGCGCCAGCAGTGACAGGGTCCCCTACGAGCAGTACTTC; cdr3_aa: CASSDRVPYEQYF
clone_size: NA; v_call: TRBV7-8; d_call: NA; j_call: TRBJ1-2; cdr3_nt: TGTGCCAGCAGCTTAGTAGGACAGAGCTACACCTTC; cdr3_aa: CASSLVGQSYTF
clone_size: few; v_call: TRBV5-6; d_call: TRBD1; j_call: TRBJ1-4; cdr3_nt: TGTGCCAGCAGCGGAAATCGGGACAGGGGGCTTGGCGGTGAAAAACTGTTTTTT; cdr3_aa: CASSGNRDRGLGGEKLFF
clone_size: NA; v_call: TRBV28; d_call: TRBD2; j_call: TRBJ2-5; cdr3_nt: TGTGCCAGCGGAGAACCTAGCGGGGGTCAAGAGACCCAGTACTTC; cdr3_aa: CASGEPSGGQETQYF
clone_size: NA; v_call: TRBV27; d_call: NA; j_call: TRBJ2-7; cdr3_nt: TGTGCCAGCAGTAAGACCGGGACTTACTCCTACGAGCAGTACTTC; cdr3_aa: CASSKTGTYSYEQYF
clone_size: NA; v_call: TRBV5-1; d_call: TRBD2; j_call: TRBJ2-3; cdr3_nt: TGCGCCAGCAGCTTGGAGGCTAGCGGGGGGGCAGATACGCAGTATTTT; cdr3_aa: CASSLEASGGADTQYF
clone_size: NA; v_call: TRBV15; d_call: NA; j_call: TRBJ2-6; cdr3_nt: TGTGCCACCAGCAGAGGTCCCGGGGCTGGGGCCAACGTCCTGACTTTC; cdr3_aa: CATSRGPGAGANVLTF
clone_size: NA; v_call: TRBV5-1; d_call: NA; j_call: TRBJ1-6; cdr3_nt: TGCGCCAGCAGCAACGGGGAAGGTTCACCCCTCCACTTT; cdr3_aa: CASSNGEGSPLHF
clone_size: NA; v_call: TRBV19; d_call: NA; j_call: TRBJ2-5; cdr3_nt: TGTGCCAGTAGTATAGCAGGGCTAGAGACCCAGTACTTC; cdr3_aa: CASSIAGLETQYF
clone_size: NA; v_call: TRBV11-3; d_call: NA; j_call: TRBJ2-7; cdr3_nt: TGTGCCAGCAGCCGAGAATACGAGCAGTACTTC; cdr3_aa: CASSREYEQYF
clone_size: NA; v_call: TRBV3-1/TRBV3-2; d_call: TRBD1; j_call: TRBJ2-2; cdr3_nt: TGTGCCAGCAGCCCCCAGGGGGTGCGCACCGGGGAGCTGTTTTTT; cdr3_aa: CASSPQGVRTGELFF
clone_size: NA; v_call: TRBV7-9; d_call: NA; j_call: TRBJ2-5; cdr3_nt: TGTGCCAGCAGCTTATTCCAGACTCTGTACCAAGAGACCCAGTACTTC; cdr3_aa: CASSLFQTLYQETQYF